This TCR beta chain is drawn from a study of blood T cells in healthy people across ages. The authors ran a second PCR of about 7 to 11 cycles using a sample-barcoded 5' primer and a J-beta primer mix. MiXCR, applied by TCRdb to the 5' RACE reads, yields one record per CDR3 protein. The table lists 800,000 to 1,000,000 distinct CDR3 sequences, roughly 50% of them singletons. Germline V gene lookup returns CDR1 SGHTA and CDR2 FQGNSA. V dropped 4 bases and J dropped 4; count of bases not matched to a gene: 3. The CDR3 loop spans 15 amino acids. Sequencing was carried out using blood. The V and J genes are TRBV7-2 and TRBJ2-1, with TRBD2 identical over 11 bases. The TCR comes from a man aged 25-45 years in good health. The chain's CDR3 is CASSWGLAAYNEQFF. In nucleotides, the CDR3 is TGTGCCAGCAGCTGGGGACTAGCGGCGTACAATGAGCAGTTCTTC.